The entry below gives a single T cell receptor beta chain sequence along with its context. The record originates from a study of OX40 agonist ivuxolimab in advanced cancers. The V end was cut by 4 bases, the J end by 2 bases, with 8 bases between. The CDR3 consists of 13 residues. Germline loops: CDR1 MNHEY, CDR2 SVGAGI. Method: immunoSEQ multiplex PCR; TCRdb's copy keeps in-frame clones and lacks some. Of around 46,000 clones in the sample, 82% were seen once. This TCR derives from an adult with an advanced solid tumor such as melanoma, head and neck, liver or kidney cancer. The specimen comprised CD4+ or CD8+ T cells sorted from blood, sampled in a trial of the OX40 agonist ivuxolimab. V gene TRBV6-5 combines with J gene TRBJ1-2; D may be TRBD1 (5 bases). In DNA, the CDR3 is TGTGCCAGCAGTTCTTGGGACAACTATGGCTACACCTTC. Translating gives CASSSWDNYGYTF.